The rows below give T cell receptor beta chains drawn from one sample of a study of OX40 agonist ivuxolimab in advanced cancers. Measured with immunoSEQ multiplex PCR; TCRdb has only the in-frame clones, and not every one. The sample lists fewer than 30,000 clones, approximately 81% occurring once. Material: CD4+ or CD8+ T cells sorted from blood, obtained in a trial of the OX40 agonist ivuxolimab. The receptors were gathered from an adult with an advanced solid tumor such as melanoma, head and neck, liver or kidney cancer. Each CDR3 is given with its conserved first and last residue. Fields, in order: D gene, J gene, clone size, V gene, CDR3 DNA, CDR3 protein. A D gene is named only where the DNA matches it firmly. The size of a clone is reported for some rows only, either as once, few or many, or as a class for expanded clones.

>TRBD2|TRBJ2-3|NA|TRBV7-3
TGTGCCAGCAGCCCCGGGGGGGGACCCACAGATACGCAGTATTTT
CASSPGGGPTDTQYF
>TRBD2|TRBJ2-7|NA|TRBV29-1
TGCAGCGTTGAGTTGCGGGAGGGCTCTAACATCTACGAGCAGTACTTC
CSVELREGSNIYEQYF
>TRBD1|TRBJ1-2|NA|TRBV2
TGTGCCAGCAGTGAATGGGGACAGGGTGGGTATGGCTACACCTTC
CASSEWGQGGYGYTF
>NA|TRBJ1-3|NA|TRBV11-2
TGTGCCAGCACTGGGGGGCCTGGGTCTGGAAACACCATATATTTT
CASTGGPGSGNTIYF
>NA|TRBJ2-3|NA|TRBV9
TGTGCCAGCAGCGTAGGAGGTCAGGGGAGGACAGATACGCAGTATTTT
CASSVGGQGRTDTQYF
>TRBD1|TRBJ1-1|few|TRBV7-6
TGTGCCAGCAGCATAGGACAGGGCGGGACTGAAGCTTTCTTT
CASSIGQGGTEAFF
>NA|TRBJ1-1|NA|TRBV28
TGTGCCAGCAGTTTATACTACAGGGAGGACACTGAAGCTTTCTTT
CASSLYYREDTEAFF
>TRBD1|TRBJ1-2|NA|TRBV28
TGTGCCAGCAGTTTAATCTATCGGGACAGGGACTATGGCTACACCTTC
CASSLIYRDRDYGYTF
>NA|TRBJ1-1|NA|TRBV5-4
TGTGCCAGCAGCTTGATTGGGACTGAAGCTTTCTTT
CASSLIGTEAFF
>NA|TRBJ1-4|NA|TRBV4-1
TGCGCCAGCAGAGTCCAGGGGACTAATGAAAAACTGTTTTTT
CASRVQGTNEKLFF
>NA|TRBJ2-5|few|TRBV5-1
TGCGCCAGCGCTTTTGGTGGGCACCAAGAGACCCAGTACTTC
CASAFGGHQETQYF
>NA|TRBJ1-5|NA|TRBV19
TGTGCCAGTACCCTAGGCAGGGACTCTCAGCCCCAGCATTTT
CASTLGRDSQPQHF
>TRBD1|TRBJ1-3|NA|TRBV18
TGTGCCAGCTCACTCGCGCCGGGACAGCCAAACACCATATATTTT
CASSLAPGQPNTIYF
>NA|TRBJ2-1|NA|TRBV11-2
TGTGCCAGCAGCCCCTCCGGCGGGTACAATGAGCAGTTCTTC
CASSPSGGYNEQFF
>TRBD1|TRBJ1-2|NA|TRBV11-2
TGTGCCAGCAGCTTAGGCGCAGGGGGCGCGGGCTATGGCTACACCTTC
CASSLGAGGAGYGYTF
>NA|TRBJ2-3|NA|TRBV6-5
TGTGCCAGCAGTCCCGGACTCATCCTGGGCACGCAGTATTTT
CASSPGLILGTQYF
>TRBD2|TRBJ2-1|NA|TRBV9
TGTGCCAGCAGCGTAAGGGTCGCTAGCGGGAGCCATGAGCAGTTCTTC
CASSVRVASGSHEQFF
>TRBD1|TRBJ2-7|NA|TRBV5-5
TGTGCCAGCAGCCTTAGTTTGGGACAGGGCTACGAGCAGTACTTC
CASSLSLGQGYEQYF
>NA|TRBJ1-5|NA|TRBV28
TGTGCCAGCAGCGATTTTGATGCCCAGCATTTT
CASSDFDAQHF
>NA|TRBJ1-1|NA|TRBV7-9
TGTGCCAGCAGCTCGACACGGTCGAACACTGAAGCTTTCTTT
CASSSTRSNTEAFF
>TRBD1|TRBJ2-1|large|TRBV19
TGTGCCACCGCAGAAAGGGGGCAGTACAATGAGCAGTTCTTC
CATAERGQYNEQFF
>TRBD1|TRBJ1-2|NA|TRBV2
TGTGCCAGCAGTGAATGGGACAGTCGTTATGGCTACACCTTC
CASSEWDSRYGYTF
>NA|TRBJ2-3|NA|TRBV5-6
TGTGCCAGCAGCTTCAGTTTATCCTCCACAGATACGCAGTATTTT
CASSFSLSSTDTQYF
>NA|TRBJ2-5|NA|TRBV28
TGTGCCAGCAGTTTAGGGCAGGGTTTAGAGACCCAGTACTTC
CASSLGQGLETQYF
>TRBD1|TRBJ2-5|NA|TRBV7-9
TGTGCCAGCAGCACCCAACCGGACAGGGAAGAGACCCAGTACTTC
CASSTQPDREETQYF
>TRBD2|TRBJ2-1|NA|TRBV7-8
TGTGCCAGCAGCCCCCTGGGGGAGGGGAGCTCCTACAATGAGCAGTTCTTC
CASSPLGEGSSYNEQFF
>NA|TRBJ2-7|NA|TRBV19
TGTGCCAGTAGTATCCGAGTGGACGAGCAGTACTTC
CASSIRVDEQYF
>NA|TRBJ2-1|NA|TRBV19
TGTGCCAGTAGTTATTACTCCTACAATGAGCAGTTCTTC
CASSYYSYNEQFF
>TRBD1|TRBJ1-5|NA|TRBV5-1
TGCGCCAGCAGCTTGTTCCCCGCAACAGGGGTTAGGCAGCCCCAGCATTTT
CASSLFPATGVRQPQHF
>NA|TRBJ1-1|medium-sized|TRBV5-1
TGCGCCAGCAGTCGACTTGCGGGGAACACTGAAGCTTTCTTT
CASSRLAGNTEAFF
>TRBD1|TRBJ1-3|NA|TRBV7-8
TGTGCCAGCAGCGCAACAGGGGGCCTTGGAAACACCATATATTTT
CASSATGGLGNTIYF
>NA|TRBJ1-5|once|TRBV29-1
TGCAGCGTTGAAGTAGGTCAGCCCCAGCATTTT
CSVEVGQPQHF
>NA|TRBJ2-7|NA|TRBV7-9
TGTGCCAGCAGCGAGGAAAAGTACGAGCAGTACTTC
CASSEEKYEQYF
>NA|TRBJ1-5|NA|TRBV6-1
TGTGCCAGCCACCCGCGCGGCAATCAGCCCCAGCATTTT
CASHPRGNQPQHF
>NA|TRBJ1-5|NA|TRBV15
TGTGCCACCAGCCGTCGGGGGGCAGGGGCGACCAATCAGCCCCAGCATTTT
CATSRRGAGATNQPQHF
>NA|TRBJ2-7|NA|TRBV7-8
TGTGCCAGCAGCTTAGGACCCGGGCCCTCCTACGAGCAGTACTTC
CASSLGPGPSYEQYF
>NA|TRBJ1-4|NA|TRBV25-1
TGTGCCAGCAGTGAATATCAGGGCGGTGAAAAACTGTTTTTT
CASSEYQGGEKLFF
>TRBD1|TRBJ2-1|NA|TRBV11-3
TGTGCCAGCAGCTCGTACAAGCGGGGACAGGGAGGCAATGAGCAGTTCTTC
CASSSYKRGQGGNEQFF
>TRBD2|TRBJ2-7|NA|TRBV11-2
TGTGCCAGCAGCCTAGGCTGGGCGGGAGGGCCGTACGAGCAGTACTTC
CASSLGWAGGPYEQYF
>NA|TRBJ2-7|NA|TRBV10-3
TGTGCCATCAGTGAGTCGACTTCTAGCGAGCAGTACTTC
CAISESTSSEQYF
>NA|TRBJ2-1|NA|TRBV4-1
TGCGCCAGCAGCCAAGATCCCGAGACAAGTGAGCAGTTCTTC
CASSQDPETSEQFF
>NA|TRBJ2-1|once|TRBV30
TGTGCCTGGGGGACCTGGAATGGCGATGAGCAGTTCTTC
CAWGTWNGDEQFF